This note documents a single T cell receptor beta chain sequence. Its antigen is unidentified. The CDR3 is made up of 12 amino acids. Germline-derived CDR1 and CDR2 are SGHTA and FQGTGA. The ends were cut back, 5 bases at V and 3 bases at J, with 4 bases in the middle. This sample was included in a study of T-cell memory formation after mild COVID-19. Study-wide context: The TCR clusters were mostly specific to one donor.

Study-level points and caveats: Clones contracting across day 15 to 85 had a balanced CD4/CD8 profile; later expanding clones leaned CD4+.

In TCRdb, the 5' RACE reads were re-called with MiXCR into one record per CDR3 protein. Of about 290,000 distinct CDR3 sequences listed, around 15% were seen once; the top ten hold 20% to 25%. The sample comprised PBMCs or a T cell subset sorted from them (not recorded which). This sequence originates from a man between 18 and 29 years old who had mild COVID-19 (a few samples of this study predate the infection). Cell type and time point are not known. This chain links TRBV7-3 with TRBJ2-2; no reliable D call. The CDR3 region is CASSTYTGELFF. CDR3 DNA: TGTGCCAGCAGCACCTACACCGGGGAGCTGTTTTTT. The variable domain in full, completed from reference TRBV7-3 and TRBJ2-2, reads GAGVSQTPSNKVTEKGKYVELRCDPISGHTALYWYRQSLGQGPEFLIYFQGTGAADDSGLPNDRFFAVRPEGSVSTLKIQRTERGDSAVYLCASSTYTGELFFGEGSRLTVL.